Below, 2 T cell receptor beta chains from the same sample are listed, as sequenced in a study of blood T cell repertoires in COVID-19. This table comes from immunoSEQ multiplex PCR, and its TCRdb copy is limited to in-frame clones, with some not included. The data hold roughly 100,000 clones, with around 90% observed a single time. The sequenced sample consisted of peripheral blood. The source is a woman aged 60 to 75 with acute or convalescent COVID-19.

The J gene is TRBJ1-4, the V gene TRBV10-3; the match to TRBD1 covers 7 bases. The V and J ends lost 9 bases and 7 bases, in that order; junction bases with no gene match: 8. This CDR3 spans 13 amino acids. Per the germline V gene, CDR1 is ENHRY and CDR2 is SYGVKD. The DNA of the CDR3 is TGTGCCATAAGAGGGGGCATTGGTGAAAAACTGTTTTTT. Protein sequence: CAIRGGIGEKLFF.

This chain connects TRBV6-1 to TRBJ2-7; the D is unclear. The CDR3 consists of 19 residues. Germline V lookup: CDR1 MNHNS, CDR2 SASEGT. Trimming stripped 3 bases from V and 0 bases from J, with 24 bases between. CDR3 nucleotides: TGTGCCAGCAGTGACCCCCCGGGTCCGCTAATCTTAAGCTCCTACGAGCAGTACGTC. Encoded protein: CASSDPPGPLILSSYEQYV.